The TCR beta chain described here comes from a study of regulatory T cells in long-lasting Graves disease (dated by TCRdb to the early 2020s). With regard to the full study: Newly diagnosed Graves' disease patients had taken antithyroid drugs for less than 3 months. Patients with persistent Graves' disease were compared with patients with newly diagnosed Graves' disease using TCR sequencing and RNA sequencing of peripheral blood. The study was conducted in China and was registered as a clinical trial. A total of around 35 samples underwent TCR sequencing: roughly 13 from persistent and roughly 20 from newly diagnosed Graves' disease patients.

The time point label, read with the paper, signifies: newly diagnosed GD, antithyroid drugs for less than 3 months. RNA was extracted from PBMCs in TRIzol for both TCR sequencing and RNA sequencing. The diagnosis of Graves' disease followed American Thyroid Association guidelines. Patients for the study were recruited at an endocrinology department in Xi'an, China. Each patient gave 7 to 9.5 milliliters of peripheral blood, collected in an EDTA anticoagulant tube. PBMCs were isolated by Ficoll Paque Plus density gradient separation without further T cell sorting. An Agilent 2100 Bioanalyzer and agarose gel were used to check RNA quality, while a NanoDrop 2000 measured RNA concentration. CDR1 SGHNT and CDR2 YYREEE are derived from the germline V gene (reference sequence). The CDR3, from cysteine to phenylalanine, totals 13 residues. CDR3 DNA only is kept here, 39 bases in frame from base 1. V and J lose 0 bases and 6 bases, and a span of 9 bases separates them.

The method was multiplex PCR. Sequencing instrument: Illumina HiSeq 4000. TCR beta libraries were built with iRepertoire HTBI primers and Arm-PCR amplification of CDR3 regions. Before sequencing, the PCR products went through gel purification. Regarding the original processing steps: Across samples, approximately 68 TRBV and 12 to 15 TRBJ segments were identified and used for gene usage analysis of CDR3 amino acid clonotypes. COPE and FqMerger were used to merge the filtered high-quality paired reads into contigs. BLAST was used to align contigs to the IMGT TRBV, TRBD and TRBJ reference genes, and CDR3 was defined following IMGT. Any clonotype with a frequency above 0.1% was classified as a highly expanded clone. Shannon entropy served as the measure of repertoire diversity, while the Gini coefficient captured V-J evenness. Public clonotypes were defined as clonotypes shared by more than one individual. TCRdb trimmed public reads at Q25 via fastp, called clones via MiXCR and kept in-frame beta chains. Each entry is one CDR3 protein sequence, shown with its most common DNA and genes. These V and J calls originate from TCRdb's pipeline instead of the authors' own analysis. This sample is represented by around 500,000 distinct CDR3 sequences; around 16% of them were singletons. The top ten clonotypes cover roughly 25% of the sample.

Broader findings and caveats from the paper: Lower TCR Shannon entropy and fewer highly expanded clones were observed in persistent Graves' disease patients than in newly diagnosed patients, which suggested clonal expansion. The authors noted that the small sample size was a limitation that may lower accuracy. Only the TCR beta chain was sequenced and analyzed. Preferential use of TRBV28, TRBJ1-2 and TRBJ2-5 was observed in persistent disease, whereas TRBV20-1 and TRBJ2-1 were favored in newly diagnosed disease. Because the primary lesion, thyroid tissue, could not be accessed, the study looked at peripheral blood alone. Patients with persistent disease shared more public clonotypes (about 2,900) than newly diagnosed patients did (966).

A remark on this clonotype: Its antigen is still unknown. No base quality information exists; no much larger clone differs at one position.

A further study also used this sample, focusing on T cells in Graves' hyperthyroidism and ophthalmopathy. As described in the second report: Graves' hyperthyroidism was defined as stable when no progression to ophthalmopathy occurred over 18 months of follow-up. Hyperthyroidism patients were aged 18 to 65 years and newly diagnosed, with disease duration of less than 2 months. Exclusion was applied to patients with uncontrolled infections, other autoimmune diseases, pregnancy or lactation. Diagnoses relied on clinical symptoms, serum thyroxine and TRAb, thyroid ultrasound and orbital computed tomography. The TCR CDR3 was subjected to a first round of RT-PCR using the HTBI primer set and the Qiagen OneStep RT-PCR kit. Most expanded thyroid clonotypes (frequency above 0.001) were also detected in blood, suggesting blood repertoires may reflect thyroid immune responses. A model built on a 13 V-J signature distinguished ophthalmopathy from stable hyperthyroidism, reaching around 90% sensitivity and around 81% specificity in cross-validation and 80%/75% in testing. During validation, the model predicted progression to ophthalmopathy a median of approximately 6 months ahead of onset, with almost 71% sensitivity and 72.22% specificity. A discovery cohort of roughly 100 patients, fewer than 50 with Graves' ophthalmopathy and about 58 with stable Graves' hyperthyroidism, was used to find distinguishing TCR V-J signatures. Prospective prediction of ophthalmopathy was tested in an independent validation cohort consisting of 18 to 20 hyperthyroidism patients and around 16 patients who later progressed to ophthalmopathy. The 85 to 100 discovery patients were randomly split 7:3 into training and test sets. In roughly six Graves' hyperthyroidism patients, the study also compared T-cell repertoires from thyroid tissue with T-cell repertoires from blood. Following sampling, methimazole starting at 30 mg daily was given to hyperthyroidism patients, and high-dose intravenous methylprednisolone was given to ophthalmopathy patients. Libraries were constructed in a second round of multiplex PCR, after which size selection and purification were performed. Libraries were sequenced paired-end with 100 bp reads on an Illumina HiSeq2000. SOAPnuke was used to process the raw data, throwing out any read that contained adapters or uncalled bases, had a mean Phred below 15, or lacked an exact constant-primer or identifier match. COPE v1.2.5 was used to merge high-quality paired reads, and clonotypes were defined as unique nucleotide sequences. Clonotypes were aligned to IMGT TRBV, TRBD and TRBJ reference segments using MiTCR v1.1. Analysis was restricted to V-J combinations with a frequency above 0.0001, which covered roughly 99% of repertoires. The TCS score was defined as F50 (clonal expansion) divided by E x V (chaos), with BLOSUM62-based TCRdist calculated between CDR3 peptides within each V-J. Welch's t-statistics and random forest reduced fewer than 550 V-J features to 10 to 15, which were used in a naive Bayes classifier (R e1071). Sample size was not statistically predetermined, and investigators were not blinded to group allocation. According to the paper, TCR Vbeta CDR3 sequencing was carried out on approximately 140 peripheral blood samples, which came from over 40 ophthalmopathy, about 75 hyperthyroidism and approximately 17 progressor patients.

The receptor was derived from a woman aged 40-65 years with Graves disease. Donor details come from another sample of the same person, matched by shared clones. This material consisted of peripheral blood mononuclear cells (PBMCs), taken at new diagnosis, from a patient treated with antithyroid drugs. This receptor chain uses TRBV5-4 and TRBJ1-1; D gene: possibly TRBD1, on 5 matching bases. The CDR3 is CASSLGQQPEAFF. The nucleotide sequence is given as TGTGCCAGCAGCTTGGGACAGCAACCTGAAGCTTTCTTT.